The 7 T cell receptor beta chains below all came from one sample that was sequenced in a study of T cell changes during pregnancy in multiple sclerosis. The protocol was immunoSEQ multiplex PCR, while the TCRdb copy is restricted to in-frame clones and leaves out a portion. The sample gives tens of thousands of clones, approximately 94% of which show up once; 2% to 2.5% is in the top ten. Sequencing was performed on peripheral blood, taken in the second trimester of pregnancy. The source is a female donor in good health, enrolled as a control in a pregnancy study.

The CDR3 DNA reads TGTGCCAGCAGCTCCACGGGGACACCGAACACTGAAGCTTTCTTT. It codes for CASSSTGTPNTEAFF. This chain connects TRBV7-9 to TRBJ1-1, with D perhaps TRBD1 (6 bases). Trimming removed 4 bases from V and 1 base from J, with 13 bases in between. CDR1 and CDR2 from the germline V gene are SEHNR and FQNEAQ (reference sequence). The CDR3 loop spans 15 amino acids.

This clone came up once. V is TRBV9 and J is TRBJ2-3, with D possibly TRBD2 on 5 matching bases. CDR3 size: 17 residues. Germline V CDR1 and CDR2: SGDLS, YYNGEE. V shed 0 bases and J shed 2 bases, with 16 bases lying between them. CDR3 coding DNA: TGTGCCAGCAGCGTAGTTGGGCTAGCTGGGTCCACAGATACGCAGTATTTT. Translated, it gives CASSVVGLAGSTDTQYF. The full variable domain, its missing parts supplied by reference TRBV9 and TRBJ2-3, is DSGVTQTPKHLITATGQRVTLRCSPRSGDLSVYWYQQSLDQGLQFLIQYYNGEERAKGNILERFSAQQFPDLHSELNLSSLELGDSALYFCASSVVGLAGSTDTQYFGPGTRLTVL.

The genes are TRBV19 and TRBJ1-1; TRBD1 agrees at 8 bases. Germline loops: CDR1 LNHDA, CDR2 SQIVND (reference sequence). The CDR3 has 13 residues. The junction had 2 bases not matched to a gene; V was cut back by 7 bases and J by 1 base. Written as DNA, the CDR3 is TGTGCCAGTAACAGGGGGGAGAACACTGAAGCTTTCTTT. Its translation is CASNRGENTEAFF.

The chain has TRBV5-8 and TRBJ2-7; D might be TRBD1 (6 bases). V was trimmed by 0 bases and J by 2 bases, leaving 9 bases between them. The CDR3 runs 14 residues. CDR1 and CDR2 from the germline V gene are SGHTS and YDEGEE. CDR3 loop: CASSLVGGPYEQYF. In DNA, the CDR3 is TGTGCCAGCAGCTTGGTAGGGGGTCCCTACGAGCAGTACTTC.

The rearrangement uses TRBV7-2 and TRBJ2-6; a weak D match, TRBD1 (6 bases). Trimming took 7 bases from V and 12 from J, leaving 13 bases between them. The CDR3 extends over 12 amino acids. Germline V gene lookup returns CDR1 SGHTA and CDR2 FQGNSA. The CDR3 sequence is CASTGTLAVLTF. CDR3 coding DNA: TGTGCCAGCACCGGGACACTGGCCGTCCTGACTTTC.

The J gene is TRBJ1-2, the V gene TRBV7-2, with a tentative D call TRBD1 (5 bases). Germline lookup yields CDR1 SGHTA and CDR2 FQGNSA. The CDR3 runs to 15 residues. Trimming left V 0 bases short and J 6 bases short, with 14 bases between. The CDR3 sequence: CASSLALTATNGYTF. CDR3 DNA: TGTGCCAGCAGCTTAGCTCTGACAGCCACGAATGGCTACACCTTC.

As concerns this clone: The sample carries other DNA sequences with the same CDR3. This sequence joins TRBV7-9 and TRBJ1-1; D gene uncertain. Deletions cut 1 base from V and 8 bases from J, with 8 bases between. The CDR3 sequence is 12 residues long. CDR1 and CDR2 (germline): SEHNR, FQNEAQ (reference sequence). CDR3 in DNA: TGTGCCAGCAGCTTAGGGGCCGCAGAAGCTTTCTTT. Its protein product is CASSLGAAEAFF.